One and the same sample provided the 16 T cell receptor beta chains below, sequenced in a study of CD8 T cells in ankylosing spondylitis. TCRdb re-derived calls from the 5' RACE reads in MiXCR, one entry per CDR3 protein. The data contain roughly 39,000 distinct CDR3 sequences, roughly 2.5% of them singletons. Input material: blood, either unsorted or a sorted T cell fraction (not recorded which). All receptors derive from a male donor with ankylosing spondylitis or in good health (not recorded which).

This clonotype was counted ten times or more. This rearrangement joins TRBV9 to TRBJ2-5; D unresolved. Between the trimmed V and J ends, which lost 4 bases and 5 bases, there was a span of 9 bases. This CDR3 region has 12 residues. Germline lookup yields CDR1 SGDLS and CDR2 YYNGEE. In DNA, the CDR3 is TGTGCCAGCAGCCGAATACGGGAGACCCAGTACTTC. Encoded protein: CASSRIRETQYF.

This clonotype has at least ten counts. Here the CDR3 DNA reads TGCGCTGCGGGGGGCAGGCAGCCCCAGCATTTT. This sequence encodes CAAGGRQPQHF. The chain recombines TRBV10-1 with TRBJ1-5, with D perhaps matching TRBD1 (6 bases). The CDR3 has 11 amino acids. The germline V gene encodes CDR1 WNHNN and CDR2 SYGVQD (reference sequence).

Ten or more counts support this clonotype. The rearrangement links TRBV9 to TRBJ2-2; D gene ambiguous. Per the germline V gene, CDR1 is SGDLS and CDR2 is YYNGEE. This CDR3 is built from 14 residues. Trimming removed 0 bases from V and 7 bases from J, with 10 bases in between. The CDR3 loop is CASSVATECGELFF. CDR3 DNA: TGTGCCAGCAGCGTAGCTACAGAGTGCGGGGAGCTGTTTTTT.

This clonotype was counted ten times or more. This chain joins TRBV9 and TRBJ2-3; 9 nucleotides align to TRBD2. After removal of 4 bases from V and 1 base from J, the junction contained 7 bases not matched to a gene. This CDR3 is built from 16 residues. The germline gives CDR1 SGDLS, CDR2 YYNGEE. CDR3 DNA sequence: TGTGCCAGCAGCCCCCCTAGCGGGACCGGCACAGATACGCAGTATTTT. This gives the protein CASSPPSGTGTDTQYF.

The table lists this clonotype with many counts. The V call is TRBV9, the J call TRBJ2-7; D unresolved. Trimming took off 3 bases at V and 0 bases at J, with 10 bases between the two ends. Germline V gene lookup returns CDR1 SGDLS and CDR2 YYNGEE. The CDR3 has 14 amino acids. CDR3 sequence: CASSGTSSSYEQYF. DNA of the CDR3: TGTGCCAGCAGCGGCACAAGTTCCTCCTACGAGCAGTACTTC. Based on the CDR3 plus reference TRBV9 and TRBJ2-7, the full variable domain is DSGVTQTPKHLITATGQRVTLRCSPRSGDLSVYWYQQSLDQGLQFLIQYYNGEERAKGNILERFSAQQFPDLHSELNLSSLELGDSALYFCASSGTSSSYEQYFGPGTRLTVT.

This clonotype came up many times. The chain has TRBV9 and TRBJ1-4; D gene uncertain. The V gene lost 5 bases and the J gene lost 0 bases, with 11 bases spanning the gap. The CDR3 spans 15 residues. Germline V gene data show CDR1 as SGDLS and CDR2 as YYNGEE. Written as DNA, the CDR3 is TGTGCCAGCAGTCCTTCGCTTGCAACTAATGAAAAACTGTTTTTT. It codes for CASSPSLATNEKLFF.

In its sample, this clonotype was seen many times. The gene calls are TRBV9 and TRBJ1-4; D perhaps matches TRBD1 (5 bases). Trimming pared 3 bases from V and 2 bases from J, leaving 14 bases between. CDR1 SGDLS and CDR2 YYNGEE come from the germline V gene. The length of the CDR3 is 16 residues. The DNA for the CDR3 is TGTGCCAGCAGCGCCAGCCAGGGTCACACTAATGAAAAACTGTTTTTT. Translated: CASSASQGHTNEKLFF.

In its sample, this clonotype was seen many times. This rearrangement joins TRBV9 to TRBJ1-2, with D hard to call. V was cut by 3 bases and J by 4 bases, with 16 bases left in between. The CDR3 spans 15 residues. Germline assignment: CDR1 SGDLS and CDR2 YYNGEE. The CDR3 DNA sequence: TGTGCCAGCAGCGAGCGGACGAGGGCCCCCTATGGCTACACCTTC. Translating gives CASSERTRAPYGYTF.

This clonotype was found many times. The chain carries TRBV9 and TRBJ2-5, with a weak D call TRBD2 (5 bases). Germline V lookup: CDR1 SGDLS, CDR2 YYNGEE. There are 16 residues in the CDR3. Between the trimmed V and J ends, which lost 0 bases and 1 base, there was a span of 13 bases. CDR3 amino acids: CASSVAEGSGQETQYF. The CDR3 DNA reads TGTGCCAGCAGCGTAGCTGAGGGTTCCGGCCAAGAGACCCAGTACTTC.

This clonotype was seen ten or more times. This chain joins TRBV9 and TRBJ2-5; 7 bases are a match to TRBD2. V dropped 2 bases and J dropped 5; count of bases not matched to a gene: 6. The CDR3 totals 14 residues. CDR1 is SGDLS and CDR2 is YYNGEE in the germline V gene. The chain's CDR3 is CASSVSSGRETQYF. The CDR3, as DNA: TGTGCCAGCAGCGTTTCTAGCGGTCGTGAGACCCAGTACTTC.

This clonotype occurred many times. The CDR3 DNA reads as TGTGCCAGCAGCCGACGGGTAGCGGTCTCCTACAATGAGCAGTTCTTC. Encoded protein: CASSRRVAVSYNEQFF. The V and J genes are TRBV9 and TRBJ2-1; D is perhaps TRBD2 (6 bases). The CDR3 is 16 residues long. The V and J ends lost 4 bases and 0 bases respectively, with 14 bases between them. Germline CDR1 is SGDLS and CDR2 is YYNGEE.

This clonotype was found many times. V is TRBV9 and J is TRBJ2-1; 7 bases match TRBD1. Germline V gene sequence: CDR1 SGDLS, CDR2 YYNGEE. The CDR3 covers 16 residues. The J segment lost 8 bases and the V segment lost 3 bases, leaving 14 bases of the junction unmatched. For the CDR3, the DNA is TGTGCCAGCAGCGGGGGAGATAAAGGGGGCTGGGATGAGCAGTTCTTC. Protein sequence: CASSGGDKGGWDEQFF. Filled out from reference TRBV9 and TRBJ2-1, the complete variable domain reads DSGVTQTPKHLITATGQRVTLRCSPRSGDLSVYWYQQSLDQGLQFLIQYYNGEERAKGNILERFSAQQFPDLHSELNLSSLELGDSALYFCASSGGDKGGWDEQFFGPGTRLTVL.

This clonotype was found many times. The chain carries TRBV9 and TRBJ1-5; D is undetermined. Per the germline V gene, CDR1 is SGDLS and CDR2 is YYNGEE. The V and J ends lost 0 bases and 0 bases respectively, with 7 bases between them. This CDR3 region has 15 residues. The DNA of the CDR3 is TGTGCCAGCAGCGTAGGTCGGGATAGCAATCAGCCCCAGCATTTT. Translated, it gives CASSVGRDSNQPQHF.

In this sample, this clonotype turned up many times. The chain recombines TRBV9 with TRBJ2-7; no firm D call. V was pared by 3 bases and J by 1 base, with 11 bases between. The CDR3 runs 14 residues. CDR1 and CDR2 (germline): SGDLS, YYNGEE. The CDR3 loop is CASSGEDGSYEQYF. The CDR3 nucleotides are TGTGCCAGCAGCGGAGAGGACGGGTCCTACGAGCAGTACTTC.

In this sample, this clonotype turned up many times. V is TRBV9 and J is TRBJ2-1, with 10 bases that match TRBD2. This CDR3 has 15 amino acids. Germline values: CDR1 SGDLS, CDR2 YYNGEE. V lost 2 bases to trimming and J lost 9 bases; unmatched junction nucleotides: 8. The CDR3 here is CASSVRLAGDIEQFF. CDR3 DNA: TGTGCCAGCAGCGTCCGGCTAGCGGGAGACATTGAGCAGTTCTTC.

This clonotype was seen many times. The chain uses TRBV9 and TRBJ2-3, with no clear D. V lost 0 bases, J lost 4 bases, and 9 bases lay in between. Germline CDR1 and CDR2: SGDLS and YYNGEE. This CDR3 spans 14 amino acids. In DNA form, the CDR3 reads TGTGCCAGCAGCGTAGGTCCTCCCCCAGATACGCAGTATTTT. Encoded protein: CASSVGPPPDTQYF. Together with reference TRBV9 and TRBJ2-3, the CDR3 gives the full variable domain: DSGVTQTPKHLITATGQRVTLRCSPRSGDLSVYWYQQSLDQGLQFLIQYYNGEERAKGNILERFSAQQFPDLHSELNLSSLELGDSALYFCASSVGPPPDTQYFGPGTRLTVL.